These 26 T cell receptor beta chains came from one sample sequenced in a study of technical replicates of blood from a few donors. The data were produced by immunoSEQ multiplex PCR, yet TCRdb's version contains in-frame clones alone and is incomplete. The table includes some 96,000 clones, roughly 95% detected once. Sequencing was performed on T cells isolated from PBMCs. These receptors were collected from a human donor in good health.

This sequence joins TRBV5-1 and TRBJ2-7; the match to TRBD1 covers 9 bases. Per germline, CDR1 SGHRS and CDR2 YFSETQ. Unmatched junction bases numbered 6, after V lost 4 bases and J lost 4 bases. CDR3 size: 14 residues. CDR3 coding DNA: TGCGCCAGCAGCCTTGGGACAGGGACTTACGAGCAGTACTTC. Residues: CASSLGTGTYEQYF.

The chain's CDR3 is CASIPGSNQPQHF. CDR3 DNA: TGTGCCAGCATCCCAGGTAGCAATCAGCCCCAGCATTTT. The chain joins TRBV5-8 to TRBJ1-5; no reliable D call. This CDR3 comprises 13 residues. V was trimmed by 6 bases and J by 0 bases, leaving 7 bases between them. In germline, CDR1 is SGHTS, CDR2 YDEGEE.

This chain joins TRBV27 and TRBJ1-1, with 7 bases that match TRBD1. Losses at the gene ends were 5 bases for V and 7 bases for J; bases not matched to a gene: 10. Germline assignment: CDR1 MNHEY and CDR2 SMNVEV (reference sequence). The CDR3 sequence is 14 residues long. The CDR3 reads CASSPSQGSHEAFF. The DNA of the CDR3 is TGTGCCAGCAGTCCCTCACAGGGGTCCCATGAAGCTTTCTTT.

This clone appeared a few times. The chain combines TRBV10-3 with TRBJ1-5, with D hard to call. Trimming left V 4 bases short and J 4 bases short, with 8 bases between. The CDR3 extends over 13 amino acids. CDR1 is ENHRY and CDR2 is SYGVKD in the germline V gene. The CDR3 loop is CAISGGQNQPQHF. CDR3 in DNA: TGTGCCATCAGTGGTGGGCAAAATCAGCCCCAGCATTTT.

This clone has just a few counts. The gene calls are TRBV9 and TRBJ1-1; the match to TRBD1 covers 7 bases. V dropped 0 bases and J dropped 1; count of bases not matched to a gene: 3. The V gene's germline CDR1 is SGDLS and CDR2 YYNGEE. This CDR3 comprises 15 residues. The CDR3 loop reads CASSVAGTANTEAFF. CDR3 sequence (DNA): TGTGCCAGCAGCGTAGCTGGGACAGCGAACACTGAAGCTTTCTTT.

This rearrangement joins TRBV29-1 to TRBJ2-1, with D possibly matching TRBD1 (6 bases). The CDR3 totals 13 residues. The germline V gene encodes CDR1 SQVTM and CDR2 ANQGSEA. With 4 bases removed from V and 5 bases from J, the gap between germline ends came to 12 bases. CDR3 DNA: TGCAGCGTTGGGACAGACTACAACAATGAGCAGTTCTTC. Its protein product is CSVGTDYNNEQFF.

J is TRBJ2-1 and V is TRBV19, with 12 nucleotides matching TRBD2. The germline CDR1 and CDR2 sequences are LNHDA and SQIVND (reference sequence). V shed 7 bases and J 7 bases; nucleotides not matched to a gene: 17. CDR3 length equals 18 residues. CDR3 sequence (DNA): TGTGCCAGTAAGAAAGGAGGGACTAGCGGGCCAAGGAGGAATGAGCAGTTCTTC. Protein sequence: CASKKGGTSGPRRNEQFF. Supplemented by reference TRBV19 and TRBJ2-1, the full variable domain reads DGGITQSPKYLFRKEGQNVTLSCEQNLNHDAMYWYRQDPGQGLRLIYYSQIVNDFQKGDIAEGYSVSREKKESFPLTVTSAQKNPTAFYLCASKKGGTSGPRRNEQFFGPGTRLTVL.

The chain recombines TRBV19 with TRBJ2-7; 7 bases fit TRBD1. The CDR3 runs to 15 residues. From germline, CDR1 is LNHDA and CDR2 SQIVND (reference sequence). V shed 4 bases and J 0 bases; nucleotides not matched to a gene: 6. The CDR3 region has the DNA TGTGCCAGTAGTAGTACCGGGACAGACTCCTACGAGCAGTACTTC. As protein: CASSSTGTDSYEQYF. The full variable domain, with the rest looked up from reference TRBV19 and TRBJ2-7, is DGGITQSPKYLFRKEGQNVTLSCEQNLNHDAMYWYRQDPGQGLRLIYYSQIVNDFQKGDIAEGYSVSREKKESFPLTVTSAQKNPTAFYLCASSSTGTDSYEQYFGPGTRLTVT.

The V gene is TRBV6-5, the J gene TRBJ2-2; D gene uncertain. The CDR3 runs 12 residues. The germline V gene has CDR1 MNHEY and CDR2 SVGAGI. V was shortened by 5 bases and J by 7 bases, with 8 bases between the two germline ends. The CDR3 loop is CASSPLNGELFF. Written as DNA, the CDR3 is TGTGCCAGCAGTCCTCTAAACGGGGAGCTGTTTTTT.

The rearrangement links TRBV4-1 to TRBJ1-4; a weak D match, TRBD1 (6 bases). Germline CDR1 is MGHRA and CDR2 is YSYEKL. The CDR3 is 17 residues long. V dropped 1 base and J dropped 5 bases, with 17 bases sitting between them. The CDR3 here is CASSQGSQGPQNEKLFF. The DNA of the CDR3 is TGCGCCAGCAGCCAAGGAAGTCAGGGGCCCCAAAATGAAAAACTGTTTTTT.

The chain carries TRBV11-2 and TRBJ2-3; D perhaps matches TRBD2 (6 bases). V lost 7 bases, J lost 2 bases, and 19 bases lay in between. This CDR3 is built from 16 residues. Germline lookup yields CDR1 SGHAT and CDR2 FQNNGV. CDR3 nucleotides: TGTGCCAGCATATCTCCCTCGGCGGGAATCACAGATACGCAGTATTTT. Translated: CASISPSAGITDTQYF.

DNA of the CDR3: TGTGCCAGCAGTGAATCTGACAGGGTGAACACTGAAGCTTTCTTT. Encoded protein: CASSESDRVNTEAFF. The rearrangement links TRBV6-1 to TRBJ1-1, with 7 positions matching TRBD1. After removal of 2 bases from V and 0 bases from J, the junction contained 3 bases not matched to a gene. Germline loops: CDR1 MNHNS, CDR2 SASEGT. The CDR3 has 15 residues.

This clone appeared once. CDR3 protein: CASSHGSMADLTYEQYF. CDR3 in DNA: TGCGCCAGCAGCCATGGTTCCATGGCAGATTTAACCTACGAGCAGTACTTC. The rearrangement uses TRBV4-1 and TRBJ2-7; D gene uncertain. With 3 bases removed from V and 2 bases from J, the gap between germline ends came to 20 bases. CDR3 length: 17 residues. CDR1 MGHRA and CDR2 YSYEKL come from the germline V gene.

The chain links TRBV5-1 to TRBJ2-5, with 7 bases fitting TRBD2. The ends lost 3 bases at V and 4 bases at J; junction bases unmatched: 9. Per the germline V gene, CDR1 is SGHRS and CDR2 is YFSETQ. The CDR3 is made up of 15 amino acids. CDR3 sequence (DNA): TGCGCCAGCAGCTGGGGCGGGGAGGGCCGAGAGACCCAGTACTTC. Protein product: CASSWGGEGRETQYF.

The chain links TRBV15 to TRBJ2-2; 8 bases map to TRBD2. After removal of 1 base from V and 3 bases from J, the junction contained 7 bases not matched to a gene. The germline V gene encodes CDR1 LNHNV and CDR2 YYDKDF (reference sequence). The CDR3 extends over 17 amino acids. The CDR3 region is CATSRGRGGRYTGELFF. For the CDR3, the DNA is TGTGCCACCAGCAGAGGACGGGGGGGACGATACACCGGGGAGCTGTTTTTT.

The V and J genes are TRBV6-1 and TRBJ1-1; D is ambiguous. V was shortened by 11 bases and J by 0 bases, with 13 bases between the two germline ends. The CDR3 has 13 amino acids. Per germline, CDR1 MNHNS and CDR2 SASEGT. The CDR3 region is CASKLVMNTEAFF. The CDR3, as DNA: TGTGCCTCTAAGCTGGTCATGAACACTGAAGCTTTCTTT.

The rearrangement uses TRBV7-3 and TRBJ2-1, with 8 bases matching TRBD2. This CDR3 comprises 16 residues. CDR1 and CDR2 from the germline V gene are SGHTA and FQGTGA. Unmatched junction bases numbered 7, after V lost 5 bases and J lost 1 base. CDR3 bases: TGTGCCAGCAGCCCCGCGGGGGGACTATCCTACAATGAGCAGTTCTTC. Translating it yields CASSPAGGLSYNEQFF. The whole variable domain, remainder taken from reference TRBV7-3 and TRBJ2-1, is GAGVSQTPSNKVTEKGKYVELRCDPISGHTALYWYRQSLGQGPEFLIYFQGTGAADDSGLPNDRFFAVRPEGSVSTLKIQRTERGDSAVYLCASSPAGGLSYNEQFFGPGTRLTVL.

The chain links TRBV6-4 to TRBJ1-5; D not certain. The CDR3 consists of 16 residues. Trimming stripped 6 bases from V and 0 bases from J, with 15 bases between. From germline, CDR1 is MRHNA and CDR2 SNTAGT. The CDR3 DNA reads TGTGCCAGCAGCCAGCGGACGGATTATAGCAATCAGCCCCAGCATTTT. Encoded protein: CASSQRTDYSNQPQHF.

V gene TRBV15 combines with J gene TRBJ2-1; 7 positions match TRBD2. The CDR3 is 14 residues long. Germline V CDR1 and CDR2: LNHNV, YYDKDF (reference sequence). V gave up 5 bases and J gave up 11 bases; unmatched junction bases: 12. The CDR3 nucleotides read TGTGCCACCAGCCCCGAGGCTAGCGGAAACAAGCAGTTCTTC. Translation gives CATSPEASGNKQFF. Combining the CDR3 with reference TRBV15 and TRBJ2-1 gives the whole variable domain DAMVIQNPRYQVTQFGKPVTLSCSQTLNHNVMYWYQQKSSQAPKLLFHYYDKDFNNEADTPDNFQSRRPNTSFCFLDIRSPGLGDTAMYLCATSPEASGNKQFFGPGTRLTVL.

V is TRBV2 and J is TRBJ2-4; D remains unclear. The CDR3 runs to 15 residues. Germline V gene data show CDR1 as SNHLY and CDR2 as FYNNEI. Trimming left V 5 bases short and J 0 bases short, with 11 bases between. The CDR3 nucleotides are TGTGCCAGCAGTTCAGAGGTCCTAGCCAAAAACATTCAGTACTTC. This encodes CASSSEVLAKNIQYF.

The genes are TRBV19 and TRBJ1-5, with 7 bases lining up with TRBD1. Trimming took 10 bases from V and 5 from J; bases not matched to a gene: 29. Germline values: CDR1 LNHDA, CDR2 SQIVND (reference sequence). The CDR3 sequence is 20 residues long. CDR3 sequence (DNA): TGTGCCACCACCGGACAGGCCAGCATTATCAGGGCGACTCTGGATCAGCCCCAGCATTTT. Residues: CATTGQASIIRATLDQPQHF.

The V gene is TRBV5-1, the J gene TRBJ1-1; 7 bases are shared with TRBD1. V dropped 4 bases and J dropped 3; count of bases not matched to a gene: 6. Germline-derived CDR1 and CDR2 are SGHRS and YFSETQ. This CDR3 spans 14 amino acids. CDR3 region: CASSPGTAHTEAFF. In DNA form, the CDR3 reads TGCGCCAGCAGCCCTGGGACAGCTCACACTGAAGCTTTCTTT.

The chain carries TRBV29-1 and TRBJ1-1, with D uncertain. CDR3 length: 15 amino acids. With 4 bases removed from V and 4 bases from J, the gap between germline ends came to 19 bases. Germline V lookup: CDR1 SQVTM, CDR2 ANQGSEA. The CDR3 DNA follows: TGCAGCGTTGTAAGGGCCGGGGAAGTAACCACTGAAGCTTTCTTT. This sequence encodes CSVVRAGEVTTEAFF.

The J gene is TRBJ1-2, the V gene TRBV6-1; TRBD1 agrees at 7 bases. CDR1 and CDR2 from the germline V gene are MNHNS and SASEGT. The CDR3 length is 15 residues. With 4 bases clipped from V and 8 bases from J, the junction kept 13 bases outside the gene matches. Here the CDR3 DNA reads TGTGCCAGCAGTGGAGTGGGACAGCGGAGCAGCGGCTACACCTTC. This encodes CASSGVGQRSSGYTF.

The chain joins TRBV5-4 to TRBJ1-4; the D gene is possibly TRBD1 (5 bases). Germline V gene data show CDR1 as SGHNT and CDR2 as YYREEE (reference sequence). This CDR3 comprises 14 residues. Deletions cut 0 bases from V and 8 bases from J, with 11 bases between. CDR3 DNA sequence: TGTGCCAGCAGCTTGGGCCAAAAGGGGGAAAAACTGTTTTTT. The encoded protein is CASSLGQKGEKLFF.

The J gene is TRBJ2-2, the V gene TRBV6-4; tentatively, D is TRBD1 (5 bases). Germline lookup yields CDR1 MRHNA and CDR2 SNTAGT. This CDR3 has 14 residues. Trimming cost V 5 bases and J 2 bases, with 9 bases left between them. CDR3 region: CASSRTGNTGELFF. The CDR3, as DNA: TGTGCCAGCAGTCGTACAGGAAACACCGGGGAGCTGTTTTTT.